This T cell receptor (beta chain) originates from a study of regulatory T cells in long-lasting Graves disease. Study results and limitations: Examination was confined to peripheral blood, excluding thyroid tissue.

Construction of TCR beta libraries relied on iRepertoire HTBI primers and on Arm-PCR targeting CDR3 regions. TCRdb ran MiXCR on the multiplex PCR reads and lists one entry per CDR3 protein. This table holds under 300,000 distinct CDR3 sequences, around 19% found once. The CDR3 runs to 15 residues. The V gene end was trimmed by 8 bases and the J gene end by 5 bases; junction bases not matched to a gene: 11. Germline values: CDR1 SNHLY, CDR2 FYNNEI. Concerning this clonotype itself: The target antigen is unknown.

The time point here: newly diagnosed GD, antithyroid drugs for less than 3 months. RNA extracted from PBMCs served as the sequencing template. American Thyroid Association guidelines were used to diagnose Graves' disease. EDTA tubes collected nine milliliters of peripheral blood. This same sample was also part of a study on T cells in Graves' hyperthyroidism and ophthalmopathy.

The sequence was obtained from a woman in her thirties with Graves disease. The sample was peripheral blood mononuclear cells (PBMCs), taken at new diagnosis, from a patient treated with antithyroid drugs. This sequence joins TRBV2 and TRBJ1-2; TRBD1 matches 10 bases. The CDR3 here is CASGPRDRGEYGYTF. The CDR3 region has the DNA TGTGCCAGCGGGCCCCGGGACAGGGGAGAATATGGCTACACCTTC.